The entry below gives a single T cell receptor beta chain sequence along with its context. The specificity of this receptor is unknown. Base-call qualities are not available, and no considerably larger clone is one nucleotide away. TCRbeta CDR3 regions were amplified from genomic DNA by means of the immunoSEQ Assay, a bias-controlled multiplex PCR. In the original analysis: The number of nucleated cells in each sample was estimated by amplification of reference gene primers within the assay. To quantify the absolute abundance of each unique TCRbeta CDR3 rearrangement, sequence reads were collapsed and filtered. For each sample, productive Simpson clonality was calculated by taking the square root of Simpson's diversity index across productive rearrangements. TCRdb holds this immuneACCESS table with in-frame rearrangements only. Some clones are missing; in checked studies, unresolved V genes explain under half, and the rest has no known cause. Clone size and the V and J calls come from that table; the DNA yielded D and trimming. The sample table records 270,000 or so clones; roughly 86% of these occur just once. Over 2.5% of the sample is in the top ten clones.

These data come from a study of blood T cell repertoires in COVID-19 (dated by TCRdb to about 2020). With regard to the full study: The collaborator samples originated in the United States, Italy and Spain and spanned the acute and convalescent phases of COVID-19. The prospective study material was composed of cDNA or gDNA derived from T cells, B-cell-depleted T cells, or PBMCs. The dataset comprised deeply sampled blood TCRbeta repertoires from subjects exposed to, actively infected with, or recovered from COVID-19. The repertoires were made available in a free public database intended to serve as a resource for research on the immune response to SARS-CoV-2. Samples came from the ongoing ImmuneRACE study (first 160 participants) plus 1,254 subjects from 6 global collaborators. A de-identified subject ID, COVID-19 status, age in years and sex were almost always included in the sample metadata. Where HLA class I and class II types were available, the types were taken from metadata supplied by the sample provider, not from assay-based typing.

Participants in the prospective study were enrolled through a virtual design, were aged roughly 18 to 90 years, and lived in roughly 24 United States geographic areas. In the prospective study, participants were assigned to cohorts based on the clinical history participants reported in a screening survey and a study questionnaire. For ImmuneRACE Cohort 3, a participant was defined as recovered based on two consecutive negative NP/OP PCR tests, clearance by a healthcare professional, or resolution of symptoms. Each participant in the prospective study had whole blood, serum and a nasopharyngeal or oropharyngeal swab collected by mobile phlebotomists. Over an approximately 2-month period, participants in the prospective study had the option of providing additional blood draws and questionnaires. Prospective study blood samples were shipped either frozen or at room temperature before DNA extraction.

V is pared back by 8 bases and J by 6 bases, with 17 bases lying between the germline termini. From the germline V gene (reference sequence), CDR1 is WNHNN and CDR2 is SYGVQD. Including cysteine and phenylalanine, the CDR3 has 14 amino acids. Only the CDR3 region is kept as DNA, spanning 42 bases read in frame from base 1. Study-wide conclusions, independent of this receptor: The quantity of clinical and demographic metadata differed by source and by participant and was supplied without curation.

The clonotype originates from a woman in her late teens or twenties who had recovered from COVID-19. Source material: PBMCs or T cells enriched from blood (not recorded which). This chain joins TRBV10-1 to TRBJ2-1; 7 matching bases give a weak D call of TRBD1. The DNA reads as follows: TGCGCCAGCTCTAGACAGGGAGGCCTCAATGAGCAGTTCTTC. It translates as CASSRQGGLNEQFF.